Given below is one TCR beta chain in context. The data are from a study of T-cell memory formation after mild COVID-19. TCRdb passed the 5' RACE reads through MiXCR, listing each CDR3 protein once. The sample lists about 110,000 distinct CDR3 sequences; 15% to 20% were seen once. Germline CDR1 SGHTA, CDR2 FQGTGA. Between the trimmed V and J ends, which lost 2 bases and 3 bases, there was a span of 7 bases. The CDR3 consists of 13 residues. This chain connects TRBV7-3 to TRBJ2-5; D gene unclear. The material sequenced was PBMCs or a T cell subset sorted from them (not recorded which). This clonotype was obtained from a man between 18 and 35 years old who had mild COVID-19 (a few samples of this study predate the infection). Cell type and time point are not known. In nucleotides, the CDR3 is TGTGCCAGCAGCTTATTACCCGAAGAGACCCAGTACTTC. Translation gives CASSLLPEETQYF.